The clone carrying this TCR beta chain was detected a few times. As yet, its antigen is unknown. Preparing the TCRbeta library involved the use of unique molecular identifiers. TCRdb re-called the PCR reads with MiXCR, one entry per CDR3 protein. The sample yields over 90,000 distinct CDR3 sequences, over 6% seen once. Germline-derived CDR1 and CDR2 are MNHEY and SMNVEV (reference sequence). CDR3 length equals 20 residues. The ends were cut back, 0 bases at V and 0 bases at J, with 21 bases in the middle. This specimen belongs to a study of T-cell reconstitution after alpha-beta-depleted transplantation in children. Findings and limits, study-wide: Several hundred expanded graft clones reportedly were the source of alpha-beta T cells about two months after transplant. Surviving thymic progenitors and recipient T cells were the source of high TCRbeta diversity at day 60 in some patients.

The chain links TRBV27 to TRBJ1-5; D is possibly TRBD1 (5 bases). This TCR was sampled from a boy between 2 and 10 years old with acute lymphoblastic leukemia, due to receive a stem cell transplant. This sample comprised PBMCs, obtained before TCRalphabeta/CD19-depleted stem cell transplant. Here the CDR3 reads CASSLSGTAGRYYSNQPQHF. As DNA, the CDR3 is TGTGCCAGCAGTTTATCGGGGACGGCGGGGAGGTACTATAGCAATCAGCCCCAGCATTTT.